The 4 T cell receptor beta chains below all came from one sample that was sequenced in a study of T cell responses to AZD1222 COVID-19 vaccine. Libraries were prepared by immunoSEQ multiplex PCR; TCRdb keeps only in-frame clonotypes and omits some of them. This table has roughly 96,000 clones, around 87% appearing once. Sequencing used peripheral blood, obtained on day 0 of AZD1222 vaccination. The receptor source for this set is an adult in good health.

The chain employs TRBV3-1 (or the pseudogene TRBV3-2) and TRBJ1-5; tentatively, D is TRBD1 (5 bases). The CDR3 totals 16 residues. Trimming removed 1 base from V and 7 bases from J, with 17 bases in between. Germline V CDR1 and CDR2: LGHDT, YNNKEL (reference sequence). CDR3 loop: CASSQGLKRGHQPQHF. CDR3 bases: TGTGCCAGCAGCCAAGGGTTAAAAAGGGGCCACCAGCCCCAGCATTTT.

The chain has TRBV19 and TRBJ2-1, with 15 bases identical to TRBD2. Per germline, CDR1 LNHDA and CDR2 SQIVND (reference sequence). The ends lost 5 bases at V and 7 bases at J; junction bases unmatched: 9. CDR3 length: 17 amino acids. CDR3 in amino acids: CASSPGLAGGGRNEQFF. Here the CDR3 DNA reads TGTGCCAGTAGTCCCGGACTAGCGGGAGGGGGTCGGAATGAGCAGTTCTTC.

This clone appeared a single time. The chain combines TRBV7-6 with TRBJ1-1, with 9 bases that match TRBD1. From germline, CDR1 is SGHVS and CDR2 FNYEAQ. V shed 5 bases and J 6 bases; nucleotides not matched to a gene: 10. The CDR3 totals 15 residues. The CDR3 reads CASSDTGGAWAEAFF. CDR3 bases: TGTGCCAGCAGCGACACAGGGGGCGCCTGGGCTGAAGCTTTCTTT.

The chain uses TRBV28 and TRBJ1-5, with 8 nucleotides matching TRBD1. This CDR3 spans 15 amino acids. Germline V CDR1 and CDR2: MDHEN, SYDVKM. V trimming: 2 bases; J trimming: 5 bases; junction bases outside the gene matches: 5. The DNA of the CDR3 is TGTGCCAGCAGTTTACAGATGACAGGGGATCAGCCCCAGCATTTT. This translates into CASSLQMTGDQPQHF.